A single sample gave rise to the 21 T cell receptor beta chains below, sequenced in a study of T cells in Graves' hyperthyroidism and ophthalmopathy. TCR beta CDR3 sequences were amplified from RNA transcripts. During a first-round RT-PCR of the TCR CDR3, the HTBI primer set was used. TCRdb independently ran MiXCR on the multiplex PCR reads; one entry per CDR3 protein. The table records 300,000 to 350,000 distinct CDR3 sequences, roughly a fifth of them present only once. What was sequenced was blood. The receptors come from a woman in her fifties or sixties with Graves' hyperthyroidism.

The table lists this clonotype with a few counts. The chain recombines TRBV9 with TRBJ2-7; TRBD2 is a possible D gene (6 bases). Germline V gene sequence: CDR1 SGDLS, CDR2 YYNGEE. The CDR3 is 17 amino acids. Trimming cost V 2 bases and J 0 bases, with 18 bases left between them. The CDR3 here is CASSVSGGFTSSYEQYF. The CDR3 coding sequence is TGTGCCAGCAGCGTGAGTGGGGGGTTTACCTCCTCCTACGAGCAGTACTTC.

This clonotype was seen repeatedly, ten times or more. This chain joins TRBV7-6 and TRBJ1-1; D might be TRBD1 (5 bases). This CDR3 contains 15 residues. The germline CDR1 and CDR2 sequences are SGHVS and FNYEAQ. V lost 3 bases and J lost 1, with 12 bases in between. Here the CDR3 reads CASSFGGSGNTEAFF. CDR3 bases: TGTGCCAGCAGCTTTGGGGGGTCTGGGAACACTGAAGCTTTCTTT.

This clonotype was picked up many times. The chain combines TRBV10-3 with TRBJ1-2; 9 bases align to TRBD1. CDR1 and CDR2 (germline): ENHRY, SYGVKD. The CDR3 covers 17 residues. V lost 3 bases to trimming and J lost 1 base; unmatched junction nucleotides: 9. The CDR3 here is CAISDGTGRSHNYGYTF. Written as DNA, the CDR3 is TGTGCCATCAGTGATGGGACAGGGAGGTCCCATAACTATGGCTACACCTTC.

This clonotype was seen repeatedly, ten times or more. This chain connects TRBV20-1 to TRBJ1-5; unclear D gene. Germline values: CDR1 DFQATT, CDR2 SNEGSKA (reference sequence). This CDR3 region has 14 residues. V lost 5 bases and J lost 4, with 15 bases in between. The CDR3 protein is CSAVHRGRNQPQHF. The CDR3 DNA reads as TGCAGTGCTGTTCACCGAGGGAGGAATCAGCCCCAGCATTTT.

The V gene is TRBV18, the J gene TRBJ2-5, with D maybe TRBD1 (6 bases). This CDR3 region has 13 residues. CDR1 and CDR2 (germline): KGHSH, LQKENI. V was clipped by 5 bases and J by 4 bases, with 11 bases between them. In DNA form, the CDR3 reads TGTGCCAGCTCAAGGGGGAGTGGAGAGACCCAGTACTTC. Its protein product is CASSRGSGETQYF.

The chain couples TRBV5-1 to TRBJ2-5; D perhaps matches TRBD1 (6 bases). Looked up from germline, CDR1 is SGHRS and CDR2 is YFSETQ. Trimming took off 0 bases at V and 4 bases at J, with 7 bases between the two ends. There are 13 residues in the CDR3. The CDR3 sequence: CASSLVRGETQYF. CDR3 nucleotide sequence: TGCGCCAGCAGCTTGGTCAGGGGAGAGACCCAGTACTTC.

This clonotype has only a few counts. The J gene is TRBJ1-5, the V gene TRBV28; D uncertain. Germline assignment: CDR1 MDHEN and CDR2 SYDVKM. Trimming left V 3 bases short and J 0 bases short, with 9 bases between. This CDR3 contains 15 residues. The chain's CDR3 is CASSLVGHSNQPQHF. DNA for the CDR3: TGTGCCAGCAGTTTGGTCGGGCATAGCAATCAGCCCCAGCATTTT. Using reference TRBV28 and TRBJ1-5 for the parts outside the CDR3, the full variable domain is DVKVTQSSRYLVKRTGEKVFLECVQDMDHENMFWYRQDPGLGLRLIYFSYDVKMKEKGDIPEGYSVSREKKERFSLILESASTNQTSMYLCASSLVGHSNQPQHFGDGTRLSIL.

This clonotype was counted at least ten times. The chain carries TRBV18 and TRBJ2-7, with D hard to call. Trimming took off 3 bases at V and 4 bases at J, with 10 bases between the two ends. This CDR3 is built from 13 residues. The germline gives CDR1 KGHSH, CDR2 LQKENI. In nucleotides, the CDR3 is TGTGCCAGCTCACCTGAGTCGAGGTACGAGCAGTACTTC. It codes for CASSPESRYEQYF.

This clonotype was picked up a small number of times. The genes are TRBV12-3 or TRBV12-4 and TRBJ2-1; tentative D call: TRBD2 (7 bases). V shed 7 bases and J shed 0 bases, with 13 bases lying between them. This CDR3 comprises 15 residues. In DNA, the CDR3 is TGTGCCAGCAATGGGAGGGGGGGCTCCTACAATGAGCAGTTCTTC. It specifies CASNGRGGSYNEQFF.

In its sample, this clonotype was seen many times. A junction end diverges from the germline sequence, so it may reflect a read error. The chain recombines TRBV7-7 with TRBJ2-5; 11 bases line up with TRBD1. CDR1 and CDR2 from the germline V gene are SSHAT and FNYEAQ (reference sequence). The CDR3 is 14 residues long. The CDR3, as DNA: TGTGCTAGCAGCCCCGGGACAGGGGGAGAGACCCAGTACTTC. As protein: CASSPGTGGETQYF.

The chain joins TRBV7-9 to TRBJ2-1; 9 nucleotides align to TRBD2. The CDR3 spans 18 residues. Unmatched junction bases numbered 15, after V lost 2 bases and J lost 7 bases. Per germline, CDR1 SEHNR and CDR2 FQNEAQ (reference sequence). The CDR3 region is CASSLRQSQREEGNEQFF. The CDR3 nucleotides are TGTGCCAGCAGCTTACGACAGAGTCAGCGGGAGGAGGGGAATGAGCAGTTCTTC.

This clonotype has ten or more counts. The chain combines TRBV5-1 with TRBJ2-3; 11 bases agree with TRBD1. After removal of 4 bases from V and 3 bases from J, the junction contained 10 bases not matched to a gene. This CDR3 is 17 amino acids long. Germline V gene sequence: CDR1 SGHRS, CDR2 YFSETQ. The CDR3 DNA reads as TGCGCCAGCAGCGGAGGAACCGGGACAGGGGGTACAGATACGCAGTATTTT. It specifies CASSGGTGTGGTDTQYF.

This clonotype has just one count. J is TRBJ1-2 and V is TRBV28, with unresolved D. This CDR3 contains 11 residues. V was trimmed by 8 bases and J by 7 bases, leaving 11 bases between them. Germline V gene lookup returns CDR1 MDHEN and CDR2 SYDVKM. The CDR3 DNA is TGTGCCAGCTTTACACCCGGTGGCTACACCTTC. Residues: CASFTPGGYTF.

With respect to this clonotype: A much larger clone lies one base from this, so it may be a read error. V is TRBV3-1 and J is TRBJ1-3; possible D gene TRBD1, 5 bases. This CDR3 spans 14 amino acids. Germline V CDR1 and CDR2: LGHDT, YNNKEL (reference sequence). CDR3 coding DNA: TGTGCCAGCAGCTACGCAGGGACGGGAAGCACCATATATTTT. This sequence encodes CASSYAGTGSTIYF.

This clonotype occurred a few times. With a much larger clone just one base away, this may be a read error. This chain connects TRBV11-3 to TRBJ2-5; D ambiguous. Germline CDR1 reads SGHNT; CDR2 reads YENEEA. The CDR3 extends over 12 amino acids. The CDR3 DNA is TGTGCCAGCAGCCAGGCCTGGAGAGAGCAGTCCTTC. Residues: CASSQAWREQSF.

This clonotype was observed at least ten times. The rearrangement joins TRBV18 to TRBJ2-3; the D is unclear. The V and J ends lost 6 bases and 4 bases respectively, with 5 bases between them. Per germline, CDR1 KGHSH and CDR2 LQKENI. The CDR3 has 11 amino acids. CDR3 sequence reads: CASSQPDTQYF. CDR3 sequence (DNA): TGTGCCAGCTCTCAACCAGATACGCAGTATTTT.

The V and J genes are TRBV9 and TRBJ2-7; D may be TRBD1 or TRBD2 (5 bases each). Germline V gives CDR1 SGDLS, CDR2 YYNGEE. This CDR3 contains 14 residues. The V and J ends lost 3 bases and 2 bases respectively, with 12 bases between them. The CDR3 region is CASSARDGPYEQYF. CDR3 coding DNA: TGTGCCAGCAGCGCGAGGGACGGACCCTACGAGCAGTACTTC. The entire variable domain, with the rest obtained from reference TRBV9 and TRBJ2-7, is as follows: DSGVTQTPKHLITATGQRVTLRCSPRSGDLSVYWYQQSLDQGLQFLIQYYNGEERAKGNILERFSAQQFPDLHSELNLSSLELGDSALYFCASSARDGPYEQYFGPGTRLTVT.

This clonotype was recorded many times. The V call is TRBV12-5, the J call TRBJ2-1; D is possibly TRBD2 (6 bases). This CDR3 is built from 16 residues. Looked up from germline, CDR1 is LGHNT and CDR2 is FRNRAP. Trimming removed 0 bases from V and 2 bases from J, with 11 bases in between. In DNA form, the CDR3 reads TGTGCTAGTGGTTTGGTAGTAGCGGAGACCTACAATGAGCAGTTCTTC. It specifies CASGLVVAETYNEQFF.

The CDR3 loop is CASTVSSGINEQFF. The CDR3 region has the DNA TGTGCCAGCACTGTTTCTAGCGGGATCAATGAGCAGTTCTTC. The rearrangement links TRBV12-3 or TRBV12-4 to TRBJ2-1; 9 bases agree with TRBD2. Trimming took 7 bases from V and 6 from J; bases not matched to a gene: 7. This CDR3 spans 14 amino acids.

This clonotype was seen repeatedly, ten times or more. This sequence joins TRBV3-1 and TRBJ2-7; D is possibly TRBD1 (5 bases). The CDR3 is made up of 12 amino acids. CDR1 is LGHDT and CDR2 is YNNKEL in the germline V gene (reference sequence). Trimming took 1 base from V and 6 from J, leaving 7 bases between them. The CDR3 nucleotides are TGTGCCAGCAGCCAAGCAGGGATCGAGCAGTACTTC. Protein product: CASSQAGIEQYF.

This clonotype has ten or more counts. The chain combines TRBV12-3 or TRBV12-4 with TRBJ2-7, with unresolved D. The length of the CDR3 is 12 residues. V lost 9 bases to trimming and J lost 4 bases, with 13 bases between them. This CDR3 reads CARETFQYEQYF. For the CDR3, the DNA is TGTGCCAGAGAGACGTTTCAGTACGAGCAGTACTTC.